The next 7 T cell receptor beta chains were all read from a single sample in a study of regulatory T cells in long-lasting Graves disease (dated by TCRdb to the early 2020s). The method was multiplex PCR. The sequencer listed for this sample is Illumina HiSeq 4000. To build TCR beta libraries, CDR3 regions were amplified by Arm-PCR using iRepertoire HTBI primers. TCRdb's own reprocessing of the public reads used fastp at Q25 and MiXCR and kept productive beta chains. Each CDR3 protein appears once, grouped with its most common genes and DNA. The sample table records roughly 500,000 distinct CDR3 sequences; less than 15% of these occur just once. Jointly, the top ten make up 10% of the sample. Read against the paper, the sample's time point label means: newly diagnosed GD, antithyroid drugs for less than 3 months. RNA was extracted from PBMCs in TRIzol for both TCR sequencing and RNA sequencing. These sequences were also reported in another study, on T cells in Graves' hyperthyroidism and ophthalmopathy.

The sequencing used peripheral blood mononuclear cells (PBMCs), collected at new diagnosis, from a patient treated with antithyroid drugs. Receptors were obtained from a man aged 30-40 years with Graves disease. Donor details come from another sample of the same person, matched by shared clones.

This sequence joins TRBV11-2 and TRBJ2-1; D unclear. The CDR3 totals 15 residues. V lost 5 bases to trimming and J lost 2 bases, with 13 bases between them. CDR1 is SGHAT and CDR2 is FQNNGV in the germline V gene. In nucleotides, the CDR3 is TGTGCCAGCAGCCTCGCGGAGACCGCCTACAATGAGCAGTTCTTC. Translated, it gives CASSLAETAYNEQFF.

This clonotype was counted a few times. The rearrangement uses TRBV5-4 and TRBJ2-1; D call uncertain. CDR1 is SGHNT and CDR2 is YYREEE in the germline V gene (reference sequence). This CDR3 has 13 amino acids. The V end lost 3 bases, the J end lost 4 bases, and 8 bases lay between the germline ends. The CDR3 loop reads CASSSIKYNEQFF. The CDR3 DNA is TGTGCCAGCAGCTCAATTAAGTACAATGAGCAGTTCTTC.

V usage is TRBV2 and J usage is TRBJ2-5; 12 bases map to TRBD2. Germline V gives CDR1 SNHLY, CDR2 FYNNEI. The V and J ends lost 10 bases and 4 bases, in that order; junction bases with no gene match: 7. This CDR3 region has 14 residues. The CDR3 nucleotides are TGTGCCACCATACTAGCGGGAGGAGCAGAGACCCAGTACTTC. This encodes CATILAGGAETQYF.

With respect to this clonotype: A much bigger clone sits one base away, suggesting this may be a read error. The chain couples TRBV7-8 to TRBJ2-1, with D unresolved. Matching the DNA end better, TRBJ2-5 makes the J call doubtful. This CDR3 is 14 amino acids long. Germline CDR1 reads SGHVS; CDR2 reads FQNEAQ. The CDR3 region is CAGSVAGAQETQYF. The CDR3 DNA reads as TGTGCCGGCAGCGTAGCTGGCGCCCAAGAGACCCAGTACTTC.

The J gene is TRBJ2-4, the V gene TRBV3-1; D might be TRBD2 (5 bases). Trimming shortened V by 4 bases and J by 5 bases, and 12 bases separated the two germline ends. This CDR3 has 14 residues. The germline V gene has CDR1 LGHDT and CDR2 YNNKEL (reference sequence). The CDR3 region is CASSPLGRENIQYF. CDR3 bases: TGTGCCAGCAGCCCCTTAGGGAGAGAAAACATTCAGTACTTC. Filled out from reference TRBV3-1 and TRBJ2-4, the complete variable domain reads DTAVSQTPKYLVTQMGNDKSIKCEQNLGHDTMYWYKQDSKKFLKIMFSYNNKELIINETVPNRFSPKSPDKAHLNLHINSLELGDSAVYFCASSPLGRENIQYFGAGTRLSVL.

Regarding this clonotype: This may stem from a read error, because a much larger clone lies one nucleotide away. The genes are TRBV20-1 and TRBJ2-7; the D gene is possibly TRBD2 (6 bases). The CDR3 runs to 12 residues. The V and J ends lost 3 bases and 9 bases respectively, with 15 bases between them. Germline V lookup: CDR1 DFQATT, CDR2 SNEGSKA (reference sequence). The CDR3 reads CSASTGVGGQYF. Here the CDR3 DNA reads TGCAGTGCTAGCACGGGAGTGGGAGGGCAGTACTTC.

The chain uses TRBV3-1 and TRBJ2-2, with D unclear. CDR3 length: 13 residues. CDR1 is LGHDT, CDR2 YNNKEL, per germline (reference sequence). V was pared by 2 bases and J by 8 bases, with 9 bases between. The CDR3 loop reads CASSQFGSGELFF. As DNA, the CDR3 is TGTGCCAGCAGCCAATTCGGGTCGGGGGAGCTGTTTTTT.